The rows below give T cell receptor beta chains drawn from one sample of a study of T cells after yellow fever vaccination. MiXCR, run by TCRdb on the 5' RACE reads, gives a single entry per CDR3 protein. The sample consists of 200,000 to 300,000 distinct CDR3 sequences, approximately 12% of them appearing once. Sequenced material: CD4+ T cells sorted from PBMCs, taken 45 days after the yellow fever booster vaccination. The receptors here all came from a man aged 25 to 40 who received the YFV17D yellow fever vaccine. The CDR3 runs from the conserved cysteine through the conserved F or W. D genes are given only for firm matches. Size is stated for part of the rows, as once, few or many counts, or as a class when the clone is expanded.

14,TRBV27,.,TRBJ2-1,.,TGTGCCAGCAGTTTAACCCATTCTACTTATGAGCAGTTCTTC,CASSLTHSTYEQFF
15,TRBV7-2,TRBD1,TRBJ2-7,few,TGTGCCAGCAGCCATTTTCAGGACAGGTCTGGAGAGCAGTACTTC,CASSHFQDRSGEQYF
17,TRBV12-3/TRBV12-4,.,TRBJ1-5,.,TGTGCCAGCAGTAGGGGGTGGCAGCCATATAGCAATCAGCCCCAGCATTTT,CASSRGWQPYSNQPQHF
16,TRBV11-2,TRBD2,TRBJ2-3,.,TGTGACAGCAGCTTTCTTAGCGGGAGAACCACAGATACGCAGTATTTT,CDSSFLSGRTTDTQYF
13,TRBV3-1,.,TRBJ2-1,few,TGTGCCAGCACCCACCACGGCGTGTCTGAGCAGTTCTTC,CASTHHGVSEQFF
18,TRBV29-1,.,TRBJ2-4,few,TGCAGCGTTGAAGTCGGTGGGATTCCCAAGATAGCCAAAAACATTCAGTACTTC,CSVEVGGIPKIAKNIQYF
16,TRBV14,TRBD2,TRBJ2-2,.,TGTGCCAGCAGCCCGACTAGCGGGTTTAACACCGGGGAGCTGTTTTTT,CASSPTSGFNTGELFF
14,TRBV4-3,TRBD2,TRBJ2-1,few,TGCGCCAGCAGCCAAGCGCTGGGGGGGAGGGAGCAGTTCTTC,CASSQALGGREQFF
15,TRBV3-1,.,TRBJ2-7,.,TGTGCCAGCAGCCACAGGGGGGTTACGGGATACGAGCAGTACTTC,CASSHRGVTGYEQYF
13,TRBV11-2,.,TRBJ2-7,.,TGTGCCAGCAGCTTACACGGGAACTACGAGCAGTACTTC,CASSLHGNYEQYF
14,TRBV18,.,TRBJ2-5,.,TGTGCCAGCTCACCCGGACTGGCCGTGGAGACCCAGTACTTC,CASSPGLAVETQYF
12,TRBV29-1,.,TRBJ2-7,many,TGCAGCGTTATCGGACCAACCTACGAGCAGTACTTC,CSVIGPTYEQYF
16,TRBV7-2,TRBD2,TRBJ2-5,few,TGTGCCAGCAGCGTGACCGGGACTAGCGGGAGAGAGACCCAGTACTTC,CASSVTGTSGRETQYF
16,TRBV20-1,TRBD2,TRBJ2-3,few,TGCAGTGCTAAAGGGAGGCTAGCGGATAACACAGATACGCAGTATTTT,CSAKGRLADNTDTQYF
12,TRBV20-1,TRBD1,TRBJ2-5,.,TGCAGTGCTAACAGGGGTGAAGAGACCCAGTACTTC,CSANRGEETQYF
15,TRBV20-1,TRBD2,TRBJ2-1,few,TGCAGTGCTATCTACAGCGGGATGTCCTACAATGAGCAGTTCTTC,CSAIYSGMSYNEQFF
14,TRBV7-2,.,TRBJ2-5,.,TGTGCCAGCAGCTTAGTCCTGCTCCACGAGACCCAGTACTTC,CASSLVLLHETQYF
14,TRBV11-2,.,TRBJ2-5,many,TGTGCCAGCAGCCCCTGGGGGAGGAGAGAGACCCAGTACTTC,CASSPWGRRETQYF
15,TRBV5-1,.,TRBJ2-1,many,TGCGCCAGCAGCTCTGATGGAGTAGCGGTCAATGAGCAGTTCTTC,CASSSDGVAVNEQFF
14,TRBV6-5,.,TRBJ2-5,.,TGTGCCAGCAGTTATTCGGGTCCTCGCGAGACCCAGTACTTC,CASSYSGPRETQYF
14,TRBV12-3/TRBV12-4,TRBD2,TRBJ2-1,.,TGTGCCAGCACCCCGGGGGGGAGAGACAATGAGCAGTTCTTC,CASTPGGRDNEQFF
12,TRBV5-8,.,TRBJ1-5,.,TGTGCCAGCAGCCTGAATAATCAGCCCCAGCATTTT,CASSLNNQPQHF
15,TRBV7-9,TRBD2,TRBJ2-3,.,TGTGCCAGCAGCGCCGCTAGCGGGAGCACAGATACGCAGTATTTT,CASSAASGSTDTQYF
13,TRBV28,TRBD2,TRBJ2-7,few,TGTGCCAGCACCGGGACTAGCGACTACGAGCAGTACTTC,CASTGTSDYEQYF
14,TRBV9,.,TRBJ2-7,many,TGTGCCAGCAGCCAAACCCCAGGGTCCTACGAGCAGTACTTC,CASSQTPGSYEQYF
15,TRBV29-1,TRBD2,TRBJ2-5,many,TGCAGCGTTGATACACCCAGCGGGAGAAGGGAGACCCAGTACTTC,CSVDTPSGRRETQYF
18,TRBV12-3/TRBV12-4,TRBD2,TRBJ2-2,.,TGTGCCAGCAGTCCTAGGGGAGCGGGAGGTTTATTTGGCAGGGAGCTGTTTTTT,CASSPRGAGGLFGRELFF
11,TRBV20-1,.,TRBJ2-7,many,TGCAGTGCTAGGGGTGCCTACGAGCAGTACTTC,CSARGAYEQYF
11,TRBV7-2,.,TRBJ1-1,.,TGTGCCAGCAGCTTAAGAACTGAAGCTTTCTTT,CASSLRTEAFF
16,TRBV6-1,.,TRBJ2-7,few,TGTGCCAGCAGCATATTGGGGGTCGGGAGCGCCTACGAGCAGTACTTC,CASSILGVGSAYEQYF
15,TRBV29-1,TRBD2,TRBJ2-3,few,TGCAGCGTTCCTAGCGGGAGAAGGGGTACAGATACGCAGTATTTT,CSVPSGRRGTDTQYF
18,TRBV5-1,TRBD2,TRBJ2-1,.,TGCGCCAGCAGCTTGGGGCTAGCGGGAGTAGGATCCTACAATGAGCAGTTCTTC,CASSLGLAGVGSYNEQFF
12,TRBV29-1,.,TRBJ2-3,many,TGCAGCTGGGAGGCTAGCACAGATACGCAGTATTTT,CSWEASTDTQYF
17,TRBV14,.,TRBJ2-5,few,TGTGCCAGCAGCCAACCCCCGGGCCAGGGGTGGCAAGAGACCCAGTACTTC,CASSQPPGQGWQETQYF
14,TRBV7-2,TRBD2,TRBJ2-7,few,TGTGCCAGCAGCCCCCGACTAGCGAGCGACGAGCAGTACTTC,CASSPRLASDEQYF
13,TRBV6-2/TRBV6-3,TRBD2,TRBJ2-1,.,TGTGCCGGCAGGACTAGCGGGAACAATGAGCAGTTCTTC,CAGRTSGNNEQFF
14,TRBV20-1,TRBD2,TRBJ2-1,.,TGCAGTGCTAGAGAAGGGACTAACGACAATGAGCAGTTCTTC,CSAREGTNDNEQFF
14,TRBV20-1,.,TRBJ2-3,few,TGCAGTGCTAGAGCGGCGGGGCGCGGAGATACGCAGTATTTT,CSARAAGRGDTQYF
15,TRBV28,TRBD1,TRBJ2-4,.,TGTGCCAGCAGTTTAGGTACAGGGGTAAAAAACATTCAGTACTTC,CASSLGTGVKNIQYF
13,TRBV15,.,TRBJ2-5,.,TGTGCCACCAGCAGAAATGGACAAGAGACCCAGTACTTC,CATSRNGQETQYF
13,TRBV29-1,TRBD1,TRBJ1-1,.,TGCAGCCACATACAGGGGGTCCACACTGAAGCTTTCTTT,CSHIQGVHTEAFF
14,TRBV4-2,TRBD1,TRBJ1-6,few,TGTGCCAGCAGCCAAGATCGACAGGGCCCCCTACTCCACTTT,CASSQDRQGPLLHF
17,TRBV7-2,TRBD1,TRBJ1-2,.,TGTGCCAGCAGCTTTGACGTACAGGGGGCTCTTAACTATGGCTACACCTTC,CASSFDVQGALNYGYTF